These T cell receptor beta chains were read from a single sample in a study of blood T cell repertoires in COVID-19. The table came from immunoSEQ multiplex PCR; TCRdb's copy has only in-frame clones and leaves some out. Found here are around 83,000 clones, roughly 90% of them singletons; the top ten hold more than 11%. Sequencing input: peripheral blood. Receptors were obtained from a man in his 70s with active or convalescent COVID-19. Each CDR3 is given with its conserved first and last residue. A D gene is named only where the DNA matches it firmly. Only some rows state a clone size, as once, few, many or a class for expanded clones.

j_call v_call d_call clone_size cdr3_nt cdr3_aa
TRBJ2-2 TRBV4-1 TRBD1 . TGCGCCAGCAGCCGGTCGGGACAGAGGAACACCGGGGAGCTGTTTTTT CASSRSGQRNTGELFF
TRBJ1-5 TRBV15 . . TGTGCCACCAGCCGCAGGGACATCTATAGCAATCAGCCCCAGCATTTT CATSRRDIYSNQPQHF
TRBJ1-1 TRBV19 TRBD1 . TGTGCCAGTAGCCTCACAGGGGGCCGCACTGAAGCTTTCTTT CASSLTGGRTEAFF
TRBJ2-5 TRBV29-1 . . TGCAGCGTTGAAGGAGGCGGGAAGGCCCAGTACTTC CSVEGGGKAQYF
TRBJ1-5 TRBV30 TRBD1 . TGTGCCTGGAGTGAAAAAGGGACAGCCCAGCCCCAGCATTTT CAWSEKGTAQPQHF
TRBJ2-1 TRBV25-1 . . TGTGCCAGCACCTCGGACAGCCCGAGCAATGAGCAGTTCTTC CASTSDSPSNEQFF
TRBJ1-1 TRBV7-8 . few TGTGCCAGCAGCTTACGTGGCAGGGGCTACCTCATGAACACTGAAGCTTTCTTT CASSLRGRGYLMNTEAFF
TRBJ2-1 TRBV28 TRBD1 once TGTGCCAGCAGTCGATATAGACAGGGTTTGGTACACAATGAGCAGTTCTTC CASSRYRQGLVHNEQFF
TRBJ1-1 TRBV30 . . TGTGCCTGGAGCCAGACAGGGAACACTGAAGCTTTCTTT CAWSQTGNTEAFF
TRBJ1-2 TRBV5-6 . . TGTGCCAGCAGCCGAGGGAGGGGGAGTTATGGCTACACCTTC CASSRGRGSYGYTF
TRBJ1-1 TRBV5-4 . few TGTGCCAGCAGCTTGGCAGCAGGGTCCTCGTCTGAAGCTTTCTTT CASSLAAGSSSEAFF
TRBJ2-3 TRBV30 . once TGTGCCTGGAGTGTATTCCGGGAAGATACGCAGTATTTT CAWSVFREDTQYF
TRBJ1-5 TRBV20-1 . . TGCAGTGCTAGTGGCAGGGGTGGCAATCAGCCCCAGCATTTT CSASGRGGNQPQHF
TRBJ2-2 TRBV6-1 . . TGTGCCAGCAGTGGATGGGGCGGATCGAACACCGGGGAGCTGTTTTTT CASSGWGGSNTGELFF
TRBJ2-1 TRBV7-2 . . TGTGCCAGCAGCTTAGCGCGGGGGTTCCAGGGGCCGTCCTACAATGAGCAGTTCTTC CASSLARGFQGPSYNEQFF
TRBJ2-7 TRBV9 . . TGTGCCAGCTCCCGCGGGACCCCCTCCTACGAGCAGTACTTC CASSRGTPSYEQYF
TRBJ2-5 TRBV24-1 TRBD1 . TGTGCCACCAGTGAGAGGGACAGGGGGCGAGAAGAGACCCAGTACTTC CATSERDRGREETQYF
TRBJ1-3 TRBV28 TRBD1 . TGTGCCAGCAGTTTAGGGACAGGGACCTTCCCGATACCCACTGGAAACACCATATATTTT CASSLGTGTFPIPTGNTIYF
TRBJ1-4 TRBV5-1 . . TGCGCCAGCAGACAAGACAGGAATGAAAAACTGTTTTTT CASRQDRNEKLFF
TRBJ1-2 TRBV25-1 TRBD1 . TGTGCCAGCAGCCCGACAGGGTTGAGCGGTAACTATGGCTACACCTTC CASSPTGLSGNYGYTF
TRBJ1-2 TRBV9 . . TGTGCCAGCAGCGTAGCATCGGGGAGTCTCGAGGGCTACACCTTC CASSVASGSLEGYTF
TRBJ1-2 TRBV30 . . TGTGCCTGGGATACTAAAGTCTATGGCTACACCTTC CAWDTKVYGYTF
TRBJ2-1 TRBV5-1 . . TGCGCCAGCAGCGAGAGCGGGCGTTACAATGAGCAGTTCTTC CASSESGRYNEQFF
TRBJ2-1 TRBV5-1 TRBD2 . TGCGCCAGCAGCTCGCCGGGACTAGCGGGGGGCAGCTCCTACAATGAGCAGTTCTTC CASSSPGLAGGSSYNEQFF
TRBJ1-1 TRBV2 . . TGTGCCAGCATGCGAGAGTCGAATACTGAAGCTTTCTTT CASMRESNTEAFF
TRBJ2-3 TRBV2 TRBD1 once TGTGCCAGCGCTGACAGGGGCACAGATACGCAGTATTTT CASADRGTDTQYF
TRBJ1-2 TRBV6-1 TRBD1 . TGTGCCAGCAGTGAATTGCGACAGGGGGCAACTAACTATGGCTACACCTTC CASSELRQGATNYGYTF